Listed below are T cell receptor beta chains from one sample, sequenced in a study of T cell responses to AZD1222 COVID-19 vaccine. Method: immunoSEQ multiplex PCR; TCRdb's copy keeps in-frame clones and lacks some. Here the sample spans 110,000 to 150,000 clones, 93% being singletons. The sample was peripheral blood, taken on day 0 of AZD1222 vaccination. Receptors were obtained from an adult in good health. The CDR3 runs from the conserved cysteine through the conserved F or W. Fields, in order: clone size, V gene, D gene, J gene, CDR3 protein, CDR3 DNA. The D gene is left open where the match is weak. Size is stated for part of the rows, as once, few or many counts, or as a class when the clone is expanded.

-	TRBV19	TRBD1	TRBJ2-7	CASSSTGLDEQYF	TGTGCCAGTAGTTCGACAGGGCTCGACGAGCAGTACTTC
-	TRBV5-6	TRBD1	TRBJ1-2	CASSPGQTYYGYTF	TGTGCCAGCAGCCCGGGACAGACATACTATGGCTACACCTTC
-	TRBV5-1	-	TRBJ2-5	CASSSVPGRETQYF	TGCGCCAGCAGCTCGGTCCCCGGGAGAGAGACCCAGTACTTC
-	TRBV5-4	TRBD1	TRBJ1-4	CASSPGQGGPEKLFF	TGTGCCAGCAGCCCGGGACAGGGCGGACCAGAAAAACTGTTTTTT
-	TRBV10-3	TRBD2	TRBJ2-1	CAISTLAGDEQFF	TGTGCCATCAGTACCCTAGCGGGAGATGAGCAGTTCTTC
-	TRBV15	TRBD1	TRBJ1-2	CATSRSAGGDYGYTF	TGTGCCACCAGCAGGAGTGCAGGGGGGGACTATGGCTACACCTTC
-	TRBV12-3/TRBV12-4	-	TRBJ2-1	CASSLGLFNEQFF	TGTGCCAGCAGTCTCGGACTTTTCAATGAGCAGTTCTTC
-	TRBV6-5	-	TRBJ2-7	CASRTGRGTYEQYF	TGTGCCAGCAGAACCGGCAGGGGAACTTACGAGCAGTACTTC
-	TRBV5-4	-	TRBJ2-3	CASSLAGLESDTQYF	TGTGCCAGCAGCTTGGCCGGGCTAGAATCAGATACGCAGTATTTT
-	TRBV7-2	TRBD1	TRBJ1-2	CASSHGDRGVYGYTF	TGTGCCAGCAGCCATGGGGACAGGGGGGTCTATGGCTACACCTTC
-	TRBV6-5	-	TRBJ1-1	CASSYSSGFTTEAFF	TGTGCCAGCAGTTACTCCTCAGGGTTCACCACTGAAGCTTTCTTT
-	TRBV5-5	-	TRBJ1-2	CASSFITGYGYTF	TGTGCCAGCAGCTTCATCACCGGCTATGGCTACACCTTC
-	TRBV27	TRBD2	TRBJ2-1	CASSRGRASYNEQFF	TGTGCCAGCAGCCGCGGGAGGGCCAGCTACAATGAGCAGTTCTTC
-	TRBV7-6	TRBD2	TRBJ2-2	CASSFGRANTGELFF	TGTGCCAGCAGCTTCGGGAGGGCCAACACCGGGGAGCTGTTTTTT
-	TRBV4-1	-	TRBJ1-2	CASSRGTQANYGYTF	TGCGCCAGCAGCCGAGGGACGCAAGCTAACTATGGCTACACCTTC
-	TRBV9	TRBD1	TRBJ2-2	CASSPRGQGAGGELFF	TGTGCCAGCAGCCCCCGAGGACAGGGGGCAGGCGGGGAGCTGTTTTTT
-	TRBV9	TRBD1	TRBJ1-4	CASSFGTGATNEKLFF	TGTGCCAGCAGCTTCGGGACAGGGGCAACTAATGAAAAACTGTTTTTT
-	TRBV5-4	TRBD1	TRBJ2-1	CASSGGTGDNEQFF	TGTGCCAGCAGTGGGGGGACAGGAGACAATGAGCAGTTCTTC
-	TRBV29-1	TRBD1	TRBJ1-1	CSVSRTGAEAFF	TGCAGCGTTTCACGGACAGGGGCAGAAGCTTTCTTT
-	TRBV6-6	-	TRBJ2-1	CASSHLSSYNEQFF	TGTGCCAGCAGCCACCTTAGCTCCTACAATGAGCAGTTCTTC
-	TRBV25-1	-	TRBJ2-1	CASSGGWTYNEQFF	TGTGCCAGCAGTGGTGGTTGGACCTACAATGAGCAGTTCTTC
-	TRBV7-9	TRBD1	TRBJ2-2	CASSLVYRGGTGELFF	TGTGCCAGCAGCTTAGTGTACAGGGGTGGGACCGGGGAGCTGTTTTTT
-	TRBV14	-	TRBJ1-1	CASSQVGEAFF	TGTGCCAGCAGCCAAGTTGGTGAAGCTTTCTTT
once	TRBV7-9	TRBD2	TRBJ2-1	CASSSKRTSGIGSEQFF	TGTGCCAGCAGCTCAAAACGGACTAGCGGAATCGGGAGTGAGCAGTTCTTC
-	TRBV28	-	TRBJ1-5	CASRLYDGTLLWHF	TGTGCCAGCAGACTCTATGACGGGACCCTCCTTTGGCATTTT
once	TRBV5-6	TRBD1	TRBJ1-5	CASSLLSQGAKQPQHF	TGTGCCAGCAGCTTGTTATCACAGGGGGCGAAGCAGCCCCAGCATTTT
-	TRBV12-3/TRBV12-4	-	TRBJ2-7	CASSYDLYYEQYF	TGTGCCAGCAGTTACGACTTGTACTACGAGCAGTACTTC
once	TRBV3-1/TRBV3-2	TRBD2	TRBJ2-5	CASSQEGAGGPWETQYF	TGTGCCAGCAGCCAAGAAGGAGCGGGAGGTCCCTGGGAGACCCAGTACTTC
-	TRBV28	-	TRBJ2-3	CASSSTPGRDTQYF	TGTGCCAGCAGTTCGACCCCCGGGAGAGATACGCAGTATTTT
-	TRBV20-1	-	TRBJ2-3	CSASSLTQYF	TGCAGTGCTAGTTCTCTTACGCAGTATTTT
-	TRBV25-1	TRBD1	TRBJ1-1	CASATGENTEAFF	TGTGCCAGTGCCACAGGGGAAAACACTGAAGCTTTCTTT
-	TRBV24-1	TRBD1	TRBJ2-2	CATASLGQIEIQYTGELFF	TGTGCCACCGCCTCCCTGGGACAGATAGAAATACAATACACCGGGGAGCTGTTTTTT
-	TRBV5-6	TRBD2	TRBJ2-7	CASSVILADGYEQYF	TGTGCCAGCAGCGTGATTCTAGCGGATGGCTACGAGCAGTACTTC
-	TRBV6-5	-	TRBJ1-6	CASSYSLNSPLHF	TGTGCCAGCAGTTACTCCCTAAATTCACCCCTCCACTTT
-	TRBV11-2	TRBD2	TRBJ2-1	CASRRIAGGNNEQFF	TGTGCCAGCAGACGGATAGCGGGAGGGAACAATGAGCAGTTCTTC
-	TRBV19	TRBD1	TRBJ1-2	CASSIKSGQFGYTF	TGTGCCAGTAGTATAAAGTCGGGACAGTTTGGCTACACCTTC
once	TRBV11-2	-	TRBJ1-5	CASSLDRELPQHF	TGTGCCAGCAGCTTAGATCGGGAGCTGCCCCAGCATTTT
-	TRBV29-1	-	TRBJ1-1	CSVKVWGQTNTEAFF	TGCAGCGTTAAGGTCTGGGGACAAACGAACACTGAAGCTTTCTTT
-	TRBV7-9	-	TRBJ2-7	CASSLAEYYEQYF	TGTGCCAGCAGCTTGGCAGAATACTACGAGCAGTACTTC
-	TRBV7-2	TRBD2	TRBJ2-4	CASSLEGPWAGGRNIQYF	TGTGCCAGCAGCTTAGAGGGCCCATGGGCGGGAGGGCGAAACATTCAGTACTTC
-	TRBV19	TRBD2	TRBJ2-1	CASSSLVSGAGEQFF	TGTGCCAGTAGTAGCCTAGTGAGCGGGGCTGGTGAGCAGTTCTTC
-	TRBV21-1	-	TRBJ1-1	CASSKHIENTEAFF	TGTGCCAGCAGCAAACACATAGAGAACACTGAAGCTTTCTTT
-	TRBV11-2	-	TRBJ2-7	CASSLDPGATPVQYF	TGTGCCAGCAGCTTGGATCCGGGGGCGACTCCAGTGCAGTACTTC
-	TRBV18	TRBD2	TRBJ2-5	CASSLRLADQETQYF	TGTGCCAGCTCACTAAGACTAGCGGACCAAGAGACCCAGTACTTC
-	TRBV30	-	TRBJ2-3	CAWRPPVDTQYF	TGTGCCTGGAGACCCCCCGTGGATACGCAGTATTTT
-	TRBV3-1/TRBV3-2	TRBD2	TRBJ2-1	CASSQDWASGRMDSYNEQFF	TGTGCCAGCAGCCAAGATTGGGCTAGCGGGAGAATGGACTCCTACAATGAGCAGTTCTTC
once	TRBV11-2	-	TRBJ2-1	CASSLSAADFLGNEQFF	TGTGCCAGCAGCTTGAGTGCAGCGGACTTCCTGGGGAATGAGCAGTTCTTC
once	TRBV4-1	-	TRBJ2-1	CASSQGLARGGLNNEQFF	TGCGCCAGCAGCCAAGGCCTGGCCAGGGGAGGCCTTAACAATGAGCAGTTCTTC
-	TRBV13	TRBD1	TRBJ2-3	CASSLGGQGAADTQYF	TGTGCCAGCAGCTTAGGGGGACAGGGGGCCGCAGATACGCAGTATTTT